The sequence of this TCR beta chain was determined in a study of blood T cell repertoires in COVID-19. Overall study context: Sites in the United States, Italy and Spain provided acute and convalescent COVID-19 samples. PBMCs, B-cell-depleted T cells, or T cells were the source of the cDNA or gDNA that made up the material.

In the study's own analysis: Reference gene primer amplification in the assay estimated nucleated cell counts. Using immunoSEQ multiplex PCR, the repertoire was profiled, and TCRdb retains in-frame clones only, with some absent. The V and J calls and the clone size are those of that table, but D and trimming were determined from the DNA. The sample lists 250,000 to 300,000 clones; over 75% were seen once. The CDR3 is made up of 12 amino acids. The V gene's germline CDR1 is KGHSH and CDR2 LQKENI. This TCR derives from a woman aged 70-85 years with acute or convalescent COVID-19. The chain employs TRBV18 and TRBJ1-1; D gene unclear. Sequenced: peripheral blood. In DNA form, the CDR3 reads TGTGCAAGTGGAGTATCGGTCACTGAAGCTTTCTTT. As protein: CASGVSVTEAFF.